The text below deals with one T cell receptor beta chain. Antigen: not known. Sequencing was performed with immunoSEQ multiplex PCR; in TCRdb, only in-frame clones are kept and a portion is missing. The data show under 20,000 clones, approximately 77% seen once. This sample was included in a study of CD4 T cells in relation to SARS-CoV-2 and coronaviruses. Study-level information: The negative reference was HIV-1 Nef peptide pool or peptide-free culture.

Before the COVID-19 pandemic, during about 2010-2018, CD4+ T cells were taken from unexposed donors. CD4+ T cells were isolated from the cells after nine to eleven days of culture. Study results and caveats: In roughly 60% of donors, memory CD4+ clonotypes crossrecognized SARS-CoV-2 and at least one common cold coronavirus spike.

This receptor was taken from a human donor in good health. The sequencing sample was made of CD4+ T cells from PBMCs, cultured in vitro.

CDR3 in amino acids: CASNPSGTEIQYF. The CDR3 DNA reads TGCGCCAGCAATCCATCCGGGACTGAAATTCAGTACTTC. The chain employs TRBV10-1 and TRBJ2-4; the D gene is possibly TRBD2 (6 bases). The CDR3 contains 13 residues. Trimming took off 7 bases at V and 10 bases at J, with 17 bases between the two ends. CDR1 and CDR2 from the germline V gene are WNHNN and SYGVQD (reference sequence).